This T cell receptor (beta chain) originates from a study of immune heterogeneity within non-small cell lung tumors. General study points: Identical dominant CDR3 beta clonotypes spanned tumor sites within a patient, beside site-unique high-frequency clones. Higher local tumor mutational burden went with moderately higher local T-cell clonality, R around 0.34. Between individual patients, the high-frequency T-cell receptor beta clonotypes largely differed.

This clonotype has a single count. Its antigen is currently unknown. Amplification of the TCR beta CDR3 was achieved through multiplex PCR with 32 V and 13 J primers. TCRdb ran MiXCR on the multiplex PCR reads and lists one entry per CDR3 protein. The sample yields fewer than 25,000 distinct CDR3 sequences, 27% seen once. As template, the study used bulk tumor genomic DNA at approximately 610 ng per sample. The authors collected several far-apart biopsies from each primary tumor during surgery. Untreated, newly diagnosed non-small cell lung cancer patients underwent curative surgery. Those donating were patients (newly diagnosed with non-small cell lung cancer) who were having surgery with curative intent. The CDR3 consists of 13 residues. The V gene's germline CDR1 is MRHNA and CDR2 SNTAGT. V was clipped by 5 bases and J by 3 bases, with 8 bases between them.

Sequenced material: lung tumor tissue. The chain links TRBV6-4 to TRBJ2-1; D could derive from TRBD1 or TRBD2 (5 bases each). The TCR comes from a man between 35 and 55 years old with non-small cell lung cancer. The CDR3 DNA reads as TGTGCCAGCAGTCAGGGAGACTACAATGAGCAGTTCTTC. It encodes CASSQGDYNEQFF.